Below are 8 T cell receptor beta chains sequenced from a single sample in a study of T-cell reconstitution after alpha-beta-depleted transplantation in children. Construction of the TCRbeta library involved unique molecular identifiers. TCRdb re-called the PCR reads with MiXCR, one entry per CDR3 protein. This sample has around 450,000 distinct CDR3 sequences, with about 10% found just once. The starting material was PBMCs, obtained before TCRalphabeta/CD19-depleted stem cell transplant. The receptors were sampled from a child aged 2-15 years with inherited bone marrow failure, due to receive a stem cell transplant.

Ten or more counts support this clonotype. V gene TRBV28 combines with J gene TRBJ2-5; D perhaps matches TRBD2 (5 bases). V was pared by 0 bases and J by 2 bases, with 10 bases between. The CDR3 covers 15 residues. Per germline, CDR1 MDHEN and CDR2 SYDVKM. The CDR3 sequence is CASSLWEDGQETQYF. CDR3 DNA: TGTGCCAGCAGTTTATGGGAGGATGGTCAAGAGACCCAGTACTTC.

As for this clonotype: A much larger clone sits a single nucleotide away, making a read error possible. CDR3 sequence reads: CASRPGRALNQPQHF. CDR3 nucleotide sequence: TGTGCCAGCAGACCCGGCCGGGCCCTCAATCAGCCCCAGCATTTT. The chain employs TRBV7-8 and TRBJ1-5; D remains ambiguous. This CDR3 region has 15 residues. CDR1 is SGHVS, CDR2 FQNEAQ, per germline. The V and J ends lost 6 bases and 3 bases respectively, with 15 bases between them.

This clonotype was counted many times. The J gene is TRBJ2-7, the V gene TRBV10-3; 7 nucleotides agree with TRBD1. V dropped 2 bases and J dropped 3; count of bases not matched to a gene: 7. Germline V gene data show CDR1 as ENHRY and CDR2 as SYGVKD. CDR3 length: 15 residues. The CDR3 loop reads CAISEGQAPNYEQYF. The CDR3 DNA sequence: TGTGCCATCAGTGAGGGACAGGCCCCAAACTACGAGCAGTACTTC.

The chain is built from TRBV6-2 or TRBV6-3 and TRBJ2-1; a possible D gene is TRBD2 (5 bases). This CDR3 region has 14 residues. Germline V gives CDR1 MNHEY, CDR2 SVGEGT. V lost 7 bases, J lost 1 base, and 11 bases lay in between. CDR3 in DNA: TGTGCCAGCAAGTACCCGGGGTCCTACAATGAGCAGTTCTTC. Translated: CASKYPGSYNEQFF.

The table lists this clonotype with many counts. The rearrangement uses TRBV20-1 and TRBJ2-7; D tentatively reads TRBD1 or TRBD2 (5 bases each). Trimming cost V 4 bases and J 4 bases, with 17 bases left between them. This CDR3 comprises 14 residues. Germline CDR1 is DFQATT and CDR2 is SNEGSKA (reference sequence). The DNA of the CDR3 is TGCAGTGCTACCGAAGGGGCGGGCTGGTACGAGCAGTACTTC. Amino acid sequence: CSATEGAGWYEQYF.

This clonotype appeared many times. This rearrangement joins TRBV28 to TRBJ2-3; tentative D call: TRBD2 (5 bases). The CDR3 covers 15 residues. Trimming left V 4 bases short and J 1 base short, with 12 bases between. CDR1 is MDHEN and CDR2 is SYDVKM in the germline V gene. In nucleotides, the CDR3 is TGTGCCAGCAGTTCTCCGAGCGGACGCACAGATACGCAGTATTTT. Translating it yields CASSSPSGRTDTQYF.

The sample holds many counts of this clonotype. The rearrangement links TRBV7-9 to TRBJ2-1, with 7 bases lining up with TRBD1. V gave up 1 base and J gave up 6 bases; unmatched junction bases: 12. This CDR3 comprises 17 residues. Germline loops: CDR1 SEHNR, CDR2 FQNEAQ (reference sequence). CDR3 in amino acids: CASSLVGPGQPGNEQFF. Written as DNA, the CDR3 is TGTGCCAGCAGCTTAGTTGGACCGGGACAGCCAGGCAATGAGCAGTTCTTC.

Ten or more counts support this clonotype. Here the CDR3 reads CASSPFWGDNQPQHF. CDR3 sequence (DNA): TGTGCCAGCAGCCCGTTCTGGGGGGATAATCAGCCCCAGCATTTT. The V call is TRBV3-1, the J call TRBJ1-5, with a possible D match to TRBD1 (5 bases). The V and J ends lost 4 bases and 4 bases respectively, with 14 bases between them. The germline V gene has CDR1 LGHDT and CDR2 YNNKEL (reference sequence). The CDR3 is 15 residues long. The variable domain in full, with the rest retrieved from reference TRBV3-1 and TRBJ1-5, is DTAVSQTPKYLVTQMGNDKSIKCEQNLGHDTMYWYKQDSKKFLKIMFSYNNKELIINETVPNRFSPKSPDKAHLNLHINSLELGDSAVYFCASSPFWGDNQPQHFGDGTRLSIL.